This TCR beta chain emerged from a study of PD-1 blockade in classical Hodgkin lymphoma. The overall study: Nivolumab 3 mg/kg was given intravenously every 2 weeks.

Produced via immunoSEQ multiplex PCR; TCRdb's table is partial and in-frame only. Seen here are some 28,000 clones, 83% observed once, and the top ten hold about a fifth. The V end lost 5 bases, the J end lost 0 bases, and 11 bases lay between the germline ends. The length of the CDR3 is 15 residues. CDR1 is LNHDA and CDR2 is SQIVND in the germline V gene (reference sequence). This clone was seen more than once but under ten times. Its target is not known. Patients all relapsed after autologous stem cell transplantation, and there was variation in brentuximab vedotin exposure. Overall study results and limits: Newly diagnosed patients reportedly had lower baseline TCR diversity than healthy donors. Nivolumab initiated under 1 year post-ASCT led to patient exclusion.

The chain couples TRBV19 to TRBJ1-5; D uncertain. This TCR came from a human donor with classical Hodgkin lymphoma. The starting material was peripheral blood mononuclear cells (PBMCs), obtained before the second cycle of nivolumab. The CDR3, as DNA: TGTGCCAGTAGTTTGGCTACTATTAGCAATCAGCCCCAGCATTTT. Translating gives CASSLATISNQPQHF.